The 5 T cell receptor beta chains presented below share a single source sample, sequenced in a study of OX40 agonist ivuxolimab in advanced cancers. The library was generated by the immunoSEQ multiplex PCR assay. TCRdb mirrors the immuneACCESS table, restricted to in-frame sequences. Some clones are absent from its copies; in checked studies, under half trace to an unresolved V gene, and the reason for the others is unknown. The sample includes about 77,000 clones, with less than 95% observed a single time. About 1.8% of the sample is in the top ten clones. Sample: CD4+ or CD8+ T cells sorted from blood, taken in a trial of the OX40 agonist ivuxolimab. The receptors were gathered from an adult with an advanced solid tumor such as melanoma, head and neck, liver or kidney cancer.

The gene calls are TRBV7-9 and TRBJ1-2; D is perhaps TRBD1 (5 bases). CDR3 length: 12 residues. CDR1 SEHNR and CDR2 FQNEAQ come from the germline V gene (reference sequence). V lost 5 bases and J lost 8, with 12 bases in between. CDR3 in amino acids: CASSQQGRGYTF. As DNA, the CDR3 is TGTGCCAGCAGCCAGCAGGGTAGGGGCTACACCTTC. The full variable domain, completed using reference TRBV7-9 and TRBJ1-2, is DTGVSQNPRHKITKRGQNVTFRCDPISEHNRLYWYRQTLGQGPEFLTYFQNEAQLEKSRLLSDRFSAERPKGSFSTLEIQRTEQGDSAMYLCASSQQGRGYTFGSGTRLTVV.

The V gene is TRBV29-1, the J gene TRBJ2-3; the match to TRBD2 covers 9 bases. This CDR3 is 15 amino acids long. CDR1 is SQVTM, CDR2 ANQGSEA, per germline. V dropped 2 bases and J dropped 3; count of bases not matched to a gene: 6. The CDR3 bases are TGCAGCGTTGAAATAGGGCTAGCGGGGACAGATACGCAGTATTTT. It is translated as CSVEIGLAGTDTQYF.

This chain uses TRBV10-3 with TRBJ2-7; 7 positions match TRBD1. This CDR3 comprises 12 residues. In germline, CDR1 is ENHRY, CDR2 SYGVKD. The V and J ends lost 2 bases and 10 bases, in that order; junction bases with no gene match: 5. DNA for the CDR3: TGTGCCATCAGTGAGACGGACAGGCCCCAGTACTTC. Residues: CAISETDRPQYF.

Concerning this clone: This CDR3 is also generated by other DNA sequences in the sample. V is TRBV10-3 and J is TRBJ2-1; 9 bases match TRBD1. This CDR3 is 13 amino acids long. After removal of 10 bases from V and 9 bases from J, the junction contained 10 bases not matched to a gene. The germline V gene encodes CDR1 ENHRY and CDR2 SYGVKD. Here the CDR3 DNA reads TGTGCCACCCGACAGGGGGTTGTGAGTGAGCAGTTCTTC. Its translation: CATRQGVVSEQFF.

This chain links TRBV11-2 with TRBJ2-7; D unresolved. V lost 5 bases and J lost 3, with 14 bases in between. CDR3 length: 14 residues. In germline, CDR1 is SGHAT, CDR2 FQNNGV. CDR3 nucleotide sequence: TGTGCCAGCAGCCACGGGCAGGCCTTCTACGAGCAGTACTTC. Translation gives CASSHGQAFYEQYF. Drawing the rest from reference TRBV11-2 and TRBJ2-7, the complete variable domain is EAGVAQSPRYKIIEKRQSVAFWCNPISGHATLYWYQQILGQGPKLLIQFQNNGVVDDSQLPKDRFSAERLKGVDSTLKIQPAKLEDSAVYLCASSHGQAFYEQYFGPGTRLTVT.